The 32 T cell receptor beta chains below come from one sample, sequenced in a study of cytomegalovirus exposure and HLA in healthy donors. Some clones are missing from TCRdb's copy, which holds only in-frame ones; the method was immunoSEQ multiplex PCR. The sample records about 150,000 clones, nearly 90% being singletons. Sequences were obtained from PBMCs. These receptors all come from a young woman in good health and CMV-seropositive.

The CDR3 reads CASTSRTGAYEKLFF. CDR3 nucleotide sequence: TGTGCCAGCACCTCCAGGACAGGCGCGTACGAAAAACTGTTTTTT. This chain connects TRBV25-1 to TRBJ1-4, with 7 bases lining up with TRBD1. V shed 7 bases and J 8 bases; nucleotides not matched to a gene: 13. Germline V gives CDR1 MGHDK, CDR2 SYGVNS. The CDR3 covers 15 residues.

This clone came up once. The genes are TRBV19 and TRBJ1-5, with D uncertain. Germline-derived CDR1 and CDR2 are LNHDA and SQIVND (reference sequence). CDR3 length: 14 residues. The ends were cut back, 5 bases at V and 1 base at J, with 9 bases in the middle. CDR3 region: CASSWAISNQPQHF. The CDR3 bases are TGTGCCAGTAGTTGGGCCATCAGCAATCAGCCCCAGCATTTT.

Only one count was recorded for this clone. J is TRBJ2-2 and V is TRBV6-5; 13 bases fit TRBD2. With V trimmed by 5 bases and J by 7 bases, 4 bases remained unmatched. Germline loops: CDR1 MNHEY, CDR2 SVGAGI. The CDR3 covers 15 residues. CDR3 sequence (DNA): TGTGCCAGCAGTACTAGCGGGGGGGTTAACGGGGAGCTGTTTTTT. This translates into CASSTSGGVNGELFF.

J is TRBJ2-6 and V is TRBV7-2, with TRBD1 as a possible D gene (5 bases). The V gene lost 0 bases and the J gene lost 2 bases, with 11 bases spanning the gap. The CDR3 loop spans 17 amino acids. Per germline, CDR1 SGHTA and CDR2 FQGNSA. The CDR3 reads CASSLAGAHAGANVLTF. In nucleotides, the CDR3 is TGTGCCAGCAGCTTAGCAGGGGCGCATGCTGGGGCCAACGTCCTGACTTTC.

This clone was recorded only once. V and J are TRBV15 and TRBJ1-3; tentative D call: TRBD1 (6 bases). Trimming removed 6 bases at V and 8 bases at J, with 17 bases between. The CDR3 sequence is 14 residues long. In germline, CDR1 is LNHNV, CDR2 YYDKDF (reference sequence). The CDR3 sequence: CATRPMGQGDTIYF. CDR3 sequence (DNA): TGTGCCACCAGGCCGATGGGACAAGGGGACACCATATATTTT.

The CDR3 loop reads CASSSQGDYGYTF. For the CDR3, the DNA is TGTGCCAGCAGTTCACAGGGAGACTATGGCTACACCTTC. The chain carries TRBV27 and TRBJ1-2; the D gene is possibly TRBD1 (6 bases). CDR3 size: 13 residues. V lost 4 bases, J lost 3 bases, and 9 bases lay in between. Per the germline V gene, CDR1 is MNHEY and CDR2 is SMNVEV (reference sequence).

V gene TRBV18 combines with J gene TRBJ2-7; weak D call: TRBD2 (7 bases). The CDR3 spans 15 residues. Per the germline V gene, CDR1 is KGHSH and CDR2 is LQKENI. V gave up 5 bases and J gave up 2 bases, with 16 bases separating them. The CDR3 protein is CASSTEGGAPYEQYF. The CDR3 bases are TGTGCCAGCTCAACGGAGGGGGGGGCCCCCTACGAGCAGTACTTC.

The CDR3 sequence: CASSFRDIPYEQYF. CDR3 coding DNA: TGTGCCAGCAGCTTCCGGGACATCCCCTACGAGCAGTACTTC. The chain recombines TRBV7-9 with TRBJ2-7; D is perhaps TRBD1 (6 bases). The germline V and J ends were trimmed by 3 bases and 2 bases, with 11 bases remaining between them. CDR3 length: 14 residues. CDR1 and CDR2 (germline): SEHNR, FQNEAQ (reference sequence).

This chain connects TRBV9 to TRBJ1-3; tentatively, D is TRBD1 (5 bases). The CDR3 sequence is 17 residues long. Trimming took off 2 bases at V and 0 bases at J, with 15 bases between the two ends. Germline loops: CDR1 SGDLS, CDR2 YYNGEE. CDR3 region: CASSVGRGSVSGNTIYF. As DNA, the CDR3 is TGTGCCAGCAGCGTCGGGAGGGGCAGCGTCTCTGGAAACACCATATATTTT.

The chain employs TRBV10-3 and TRBJ2-7; 9 bases map to TRBD1. Trimming removed 6 bases from V and 4 bases from J; junction bases left unmatched: 7. The CDR3 extends over 14 amino acids. The V gene's germline CDR1 is ENHRY and CDR2 SYGVKD. The CDR3 DNA is TGTGCCATCAGGGGACAGGGCTTTTGGTACGAGCAGTACTTC. Protein product: CAIRGQGFWYEQYF.

The CDR3 sequence is CASSSPTKNYEQYF. Written as DNA, the CDR3 is TGTGCCAGCAGCTCACCTACTAAAAACTACGAGCAGTACTTC. The chain combines TRBV7-9 with TRBJ2-7; no clear D gene. Trimming left V 4 bases short and J 3 bases short, with 13 bases between. Per germline, CDR1 SEHNR and CDR2 FQNEAQ (reference sequence). There are 14 residues in the CDR3.

V gene TRBV2 combines with J gene TRBJ2-1, with a tentative D call TRBD2 (6 bases). The germline V gene encodes CDR1 SNHLY and CDR2 FYNNEI. The length of the CDR3 is 13 residues. V gave up 1 base and J gave up 5 bases, with 6 bases separating them. This CDR3 reads CASSEGRDNEQFF. The CDR3 nucleotides read TGTGCCAGCAGTGAAGGGAGGGACAATGAGCAGTTCTTC.

This sequence joins TRBV7-9 and TRBJ1-1; no firm D call. CDR3 length: 14 amino acids. With 1 base removed from V and 1 base from J, the gap between germline ends came to 7 bases. CDR1 SEHNR and CDR2 FQNEAQ come from the germline V gene (reference sequence). CDR3 protein: CASSLVYRNTEAFF. As DNA, the CDR3 is TGTGCCAGCAGCTTAGTGTATCGGAACACTGAAGCTTTCTTT.

The chain recombines TRBV28 with TRBJ1-6; D uncertain. Germline values: CDR1 MDHEN, CDR2 SYDVKM. The CDR3 length is 16 residues. Trimming left V 1 base short and J 10 bases short, with 17 bases between. The CDR3 reads CASSLSWGFASSPLHF. CDR3 bases: TGTGCCAGCAGTTTATCGTGGGGATTCGCTAGCTCACCCCTCCACTTT.

The chain combines TRBV4-1 with TRBJ2-3, with 8 nucleotides matching TRBD1. The junction had 2 bases not matched to a gene; V was cut back by 4 bases and J by 11 bases. This CDR3 spans 11 amino acids. Germline V lookup: CDR1 MGHRA, CDR2 YSYEKL. The CDR3 DNA reads as TGCGCCAGCAGCCGGGACAGGCGGCAGTATTTT. The encoded protein is CASSRDRRQYF.

CDR3 in amino acids: CASNRGGAGETQYF. CDR3 bases: TGCGCCAGCAACCGCGGGGGGGCCGGGGAGACCCAGTACTTC. The chain uses TRBV4-1 and TRBJ2-5; TRBD2 matches 9 bases. The J segment lost 5 bases and the V segment lost 7 bases, leaving 8 bases of the junction unmatched. From germline, CDR1 is MGHRA and CDR2 YSYEKL. CDR3 length equals 14 residues.

This rearrangement joins TRBV28 to TRBJ1-1; D is perhaps TRBD1 (6 bases). This CDR3 has 13 residues. V was cut by 3 bases and J by 4 bases, with 9 bases left in between. Germline V gives CDR1 MDHEN, CDR2 SYDVKM. CDR3 DNA: TGTGCCAGCAGTTTTCGGGGGGCCACTGAAGCTTTCTTT. The encoded protein is CASSFRGATEAFF.

This clone was observed a single time. The chain has TRBV19 and TRBJ2-7; tentative D call: TRBD1 (5 bases). This CDR3 is 15 amino acids long. Between the trimmed V and J ends, which lost 0 bases and 3 bases, there was a span of 12 bases. CDR1 and CDR2 (germline): LNHDA, SQIVND (reference sequence). DNA for the CDR3: TGTGCCAGTAGTATAGAGCACAGGCCAATCTACGAGCAGTACTTC. This sequence encodes CASSIEHRPIYEQYF.

This clone has just one count. V usage is TRBV6-5 and J usage is TRBJ2-7; D ambiguous. CDR1 is MNHEY and CDR2 is SVGAGI in the germline V gene. This CDR3 is 13 amino acids long. With 7 bases removed from V and 0 bases from J, the gap between germline ends came to 10 bases. The CDR3 DNA is TGTGCCAGCATGAGACACTTCTCCTACGAGCAGTACTTC. Translating gives CASMRHFSYEQYF.

The chain carries TRBV7-2 and TRBJ1-2; a weak D match, TRBD1 (5 bases). In germline, CDR1 is SGHTA, CDR2 FQGNSA. Trimming removed 5 bases from V and 3 bases from J, with 10 bases in between. The CDR3 is 13 residues long. The CDR3 sequence is CASSAGLDYGYTF. CDR3 DNA: TGTGCCAGCAGCGCAGGGCTGGACTATGGCTACACCTTC.

This CDR3 is CASSGGVSYEQYF. CDR3 in DNA: TGTGCCAGCAGCGGGGGAGTATCCTACGAGCAGTACTTC. V is TRBV2 and J is TRBJ2-7, with D possibly being TRBD2 (6 bases). Germline values: CDR1 SNHLY, CDR2 FYNNEI. This CDR3 is 13 amino acids long. V shed 6 bases and J shed 1 base, with 10 bases lying between them.

V and J are TRBV11-1 and TRBJ2-3, with TRBD1 identical over 7 bases. The CDR3 runs 16 residues. The germline CDR1 and CDR2 sequences are SGHAT and FQDESV (reference sequence). J lost 2 bases, V lost 1 base, and 6 bases had no gene match. The CDR3 bases are TGTGCCAGCAGCTTAGGCCCGGGACAGAACACAGATACGCAGTATTTT. Translation: CASSLGPGQNTDTQYF.

This chain links TRBV2 with TRBJ1-1; D possibly corresponds to TRBD1 (6 bases). Germline values: CDR1 SNHLY, CDR2 FYNNEI. The CDR3 extends over 16 amino acids. V lost 6 bases to trimming and J lost 1 base, with 18 bases between them. The CDR3 DNA is TGTGCCAGCAGGTGGCATAGGGACACTTCGAACACTGAAGCTTTCTTT. As protein: CASRWHRDTSNTEAFF.

J is TRBJ2-5 and V is TRBV7-3; TRBD2 matches 12 bases. The V gene end was trimmed by 5 bases and the J gene end by 2 bases; junction bases not matched to a gene: 3. The CDR3 runs to 15 residues. Germline CDR1 SGHTA, CDR2 FQGTGA. CDR3 in DNA: TGTGCCAGCAGCCCCGGGACTAGCGGGCAAGAGACCCAGTACTTC. It translates to CASSPGTSGQETQYF.

The V and J genes are TRBV5-6 and TRBJ1-6, with D perhaps matching TRBD1 (6 bases). The CDR3 is made up of 14 amino acids. The ends were cut back, 3 bases at V and 7 bases at J, with 11 bases in the middle. Germline V gene sequence: CDR1 SGHDT, CDR2 YYEEEE. Here the CDR3 reads CASSWGQGNSPLHF. The CDR3 nucleotides are TGTGCCAGCAGCTGGGGGCAGGGGAATTCACCCCTCCACTTT.

The rearrangement uses TRBV19 and TRBJ2-3; 7 nucleotides match TRBD1. J lost 6 bases, V lost 5 bases, and 8 bases had no gene match. In germline, CDR1 is LNHDA, CDR2 SQIVND (reference sequence). This CDR3 comprises 14 residues. The CDR3 is CASSGKGAPDTQYF. DNA for the CDR3: TGTGCCAGTAGTGGAAAGGGGGCGCCTGATACGCAGTATTTT.

The chain couples TRBV19 to TRBJ2-3; 7 nucleotides match TRBD1. The V gene's germline CDR1 is LNHDA and CDR2 SQIVND (reference sequence). The CDR3 spans 12 residues. V was clipped by 8 bases and J by 2 bases; unmatched bases: 1. The CDR3 region has the DNA TGTGCCAGTGGACAGGCCACAGATACGCAGTATTTT. Its protein product is CASGQATDTQYF.

V and J are TRBV18 and TRBJ1-3, with 7 bases matching TRBD1. CDR1 is KGHSH and CDR2 is LQKENI in the germline V gene. The V segment lost 4 bases and the J segment 2 bases; nucleotides outside the gene matches: 8. The CDR3 runs 16 residues. The CDR3: CASSQTTGTAGNTIYF. The CDR3 DNA is TGTGCCAGCTCACAGACAACCGGGACAGCTGGAAACACCATATATTTT.

The rearrangement joins TRBV19 to TRBJ1-6; D not certain. Trimming took 3 bases from V and 10 from J, leaving 13 bases between them. Germline values: CDR1 LNHDA, CDR2 SQIVND (reference sequence). This CDR3 is 14 amino acids long. CDR3 amino acids: CASSIADRGSPLHF. Written as DNA, the CDR3 is TGTGCCAGTAGTATTGCGGATCGGGGATCACCCCTCCACTTT.

CDR3 region: CASTLQGHEQYF. The CDR3 nucleotides read TGTGCCAGCACCTTACAGGGCCACGAGCAGTACTTC. The gene calls are TRBV28 and TRBJ2-7, with D possibly being TRBD1 (6 bases). Germline V CDR1 and CDR2: MDHEN, SYDVKM. The CDR3 length is 12 residues. V lost 7 bases and J 5 bases, leaving 12 bases between the germline ends.

The chain uses TRBV27 and TRBJ2-1; 13 bases agree with TRBD2. The CDR3 contains 15 residues. Looked up from germline, CDR1 is MNHEY and CDR2 is SMNVEV (reference sequence). V shed 4 bases and J 9 bases; nucleotides not matched to a gene: 6. Written as DNA, the CDR3 is TGTGCCAGCAGTTACACTAGCGGGGGGGTCGGTGAGCAGTTCTTC. Its protein is CASSYTSGGVGEQFF.

The chain couples TRBV5-4 to TRBJ1-2, with TRBD1 identical over 11 bases. V lost 4 bases, J lost 7 bases, and 6 bases stayed unmatched. The CDR3 totals 14 residues. Looked up from germline, CDR1 is SGHNT and CDR2 is YYREEE (reference sequence). This chain's CDR3 is CASSRDRGIGGYTF. The CDR3 bases are TGTGCCAGCAGCCGGGACAGGGGGATAGGTGGCTACACCTTC.